This entry is about one T cell receptor beta chain. The specificity of this receptor is unknown. No much larger clone exists at a distance of one base, and base qualities are not known. These data come from a study of cytomegalovirus exposure and HLA in healthy donors (TCRdb year 2017). Background for the entire study: According to an earlier analysis of several hundred of the donors, about 180 million T cells yielded some 110 million unique TCR beta sequences and about 280 Gb of sequence data. An early release covering around 630 HLA-typed donors comprised about 300 gigabases of sequencing data and 65 million to 100 million unique TCR sequences. Every discovery cohort repertoire had been produced on one sequencing platform. Among some 400 genotyped donors of the cohort, an average of roughly 230,000 unique TCR beta nucleotide sequences was sequenced per donor, of which approximately 18% were non-productive. In a later genetic analysis, genome-wide SNP genotypes for 398 of the 666 donors were used, and that subset was treated as a discovery cohort. Donor age, sex, ethnicity and CMV serostatus were compiled together with the repertoire data. Of the roughly 410 genotyped donors, over 80% were placed in the genetic ancestry cluster associated with self-reported Caucasian donors. Besides the first cohort of approximately 670 subjects, a separate validation cohort made up of 120 or so different subjects was used. To predict cytomegalovirus infection status, the study brought together high-throughput TCR immunosequencing, statistical association of individual TCRs with disease status, and machine learning. An earlier analysis of some 500 of the donors applied high-throughput TCR beta sequencing to assess whether each TCR beta V gene segment acted as functional or pseudogenic. Because of strong linkage in the cohort, 4 to 6 DR-DQ haplotypes were treated as single units for association and clustering. Typing coverage varied by locus: about 620-630 donors for A, B, C, DRB1 and DQB1; under 550 for DQA1; more than 600 for DPA1; 400 to 480 for DPB1. The study profiled the T cell repertoires of some 610 subjects by immunosequencing and related them to cytomegalovirus serostatus. Rather than drawing on any new phenotypic data, the later analysis identified candidate immune exposures from TCR beta sequences and the way those sequences occurred across donors. Class I and class II HLA loci were covered by the typing at four-digit resolution. To study patterns of TCR occurrence, a later analysis re-analyzed previously published TCR beta repertoires from more than 550 donors and added high-resolution HLA genotyping. The aim of the study was to test whether cataloging public T cell receptors could identify signatures of past pathogen exposure. Broad study findings and their caveats: In vitro tests confirmed that a few of the cytomegalovirus-associated TCR beta chains recognize cytomegalovirus antigens. According to the authors, the approach could potentially be generalized to other disease states and immunological phenotypes. The classifier was reported to diagnose cytomegalovirus status with high specificity and sensitivity in both the original cohort and the validation cohort. According to a later analysis, most CMV-associated TCR beta chains appeared to be HLA-restricted, and the HLA associations seemed to be driven largely by CMV exposure. An association between a missense DCLRE1C variant and V-gene and J-gene trimming of TCR beta chains was found in a later genetic analysis and replicated in an independent cohort. According to a later analysis, TCR association rates differed among HLA loci, with DRB1 alleles showing the most associated TCRs and HLA-C alleles showing the fewest. Compared with equally common non-associated chains, HLA-associated TCR beta chains in a later analysis were more clonally expanded and had lower generation probabilities. In an earlier analysis of approximately 590 of the donors, most TCR beta V segments were observed in productive rearrangements about 90% or about 30% of the time, broadly matching IMGT annotations. Sequencing depth was assumed to be roughly uniform across donors in the presence/absence analyses, though that assumption may not hold. For the cohort, immune exposure information was limited to CMV serostatus. In this cohort, only TCR beta chains were sequenced, and detectable features were limited by the absence of alpha or paired-chain data. At a false discovery rate of 0.05, a later analysis linked 16,000 or so TCR beta sequences to specific HLA alleles. Linkage disequilibrium might explain the correlated functional status among segregating V segments, but an unknown experimental factor could not be excluded. Some IMGT-functional V segments, including TRBV6-2 and TRBV6-3, could not be distinguished by the 87-base-pair reads and were therefore excluded. While some public TCRs were present in many individuals, most TCR sequences turned up only very rarely across donors. Assigning TCR associations to individual alleles was difficult when HLA alleles, especially DR and DQ, strongly co-occurred. A cluster of highly shared sequence variants was judged likely to be a technical artifact of the sequencing pipeline. Because HLA typing was missing for some donors at each locus, association tests included only the typed subset. According to a later analysis, parvovirus B19, influenza, CMV and Epstein-Barr virus appeared linked to several top co-occurrence clusters. About 17 rarely observed V segments, including chromosome 9 orphons, were excluded from the earlier analysis of several hundred of the donors because counts were too low. A further reported finding was that TCR beta sequences accurately predicted the HLA-A and HLA-B alleles for most subjects in the first cohort. The study listed approximately 150 TCR beta chains as associated with cytomegalovirus. Compared with the roughly 720-donor mean, donors in an Asian-associated ancestry cluster had fewer N-insertions in productive TCRs, according to a later genetic analysis.

The germline V end is reduced by 6 bases and the J end by 3 bases; junction bases left unmatched: 4. The CDR3 measures 14 amino acids from cysteine to phenylalanine. This entry keeps only the CDR3 DNA: 42 bases, framed from base 1. The germline V gene yields MNHEY for CDR1 and SVGAGI for CDR2. The cohort comprised some 700 healthy bone marrow donors. All cohort members were sampled while nominally healthy, although unrecorded immune exposures were likely present. The donor was CMV seronegative and was included in the group of a few hundred seronegative cohort members. Each donor provided a peripheral blood sample, and peripheral blood mononuclear cells were used for TCR beta sequencing. The Qiagen DNeasy Blood Extraction Kit was used to extract genomic DNA from the blood cell samples. Library creation used the immunoSEQ multiplex PCR assay. A mixture of 60 forward primers for TCR Vbeta segments and 13 reverse primers for TCR Jbeta segments was used in the multiplex PCR. The CDR3 region of rearranged TCR beta genes was amplified from genomic DNA by a multiplex PCR assay. On the Illumina HiSeq System, the amplified TCR beta libraries were sequenced as 87-base-pair reads. The authors' pipeline ran thus. Across the roughly 640 repertoires, a later analysis counted roughly 84 million unique TCR beta chains, 9.5 million to 12 million of which were shared by at least two donors. Raw reads were error-corrected and collapsed into unique sequences by a nearest-neighbor algorithm in which closely related sequences were merged to remove PCR and sequencing errors. To assign V, D and J gene segments, CDR3 sequences were aligned to IMGT reference sequences. For a sequence to be retained, a match of at least six nucleotides to both a V gene segment and a J gene segment was required. A rearrangement was called productive if the CDR3 had no stop codons and remained in frame with V and J, and every other rearrangement was called non-productive. CDR3 was defined by IMGT convention, running from the second conserved V-encoded cysteine to the conserved J-encoded phenylalanine. The earlier analysis of some 550 of the donors excluded any sequence lacking an unambiguous match to a single V gene segment. In an earlier analysis of several hundred of the donors, V segments were called functional above 56.7% productive rearrangements and were called segregating when the between-donor standard deviation exceeded 5%. To diagnose cytomegalovirus status from the catalog of TCR beta chain sequences, a statistical classification framework was built. V and J gene assignment, in a later analysis, came from comparing TCR nucleotide sequences with IMGT/GENE-DB human TR gene sequences. Using the TCRdist pipeline, a later analysis assigned CDR3 sequences along with most-parsimonious VDJ recombination scenarios. In a later analysis, each TCR beta chain was defined by its CDR3 amino acid sequence together with its V-gene family, and reads without a unique V-gene family were excluded. A later analysis removed over 500 highly shared, low-generation-probability nucleotide sequences to deal with suspected cross-contamination and a sequencing artifact. In a later analysis, a clonal expansion index was calculated for each public chain from normalized within-repertoire ranks of inferred template counts. A later analysis computed generation probabilities with a VDJ recombination model fitted to out-of-frame rearrangements, and checked the results against IGoR. A later analysis scored TCR-TCR, TCR-HLA and TCR-CMV co-occurrence with hypergeometric tests, applying a repertoire-size bias correction to TCR pairs. To estimate false discovery rates, a later analysis permuted the HLA or CMV assignments 20 times. A later analysis grouped co-occurring TCRs with DBSCAN, adding TCRdist sequence similarity when clustering within HLA-allele-positive subsets. Repertoires with fewer than 30,000 or more than 120,000 public chains were left out of co-occurrence clustering, as were four to six repertoires with anomalous nucleotide sharing. What TCRdb holds here is the immuneACCESS table cut down to in-frame rearrangements. Part of the clones is not present; checked against another copy, under half of the missing clones reflect an unresolved V gene, and the others are unexplained. From that table come the V and J calls and clone size; the DNA was used to work out D and trimming. Counted in this sample were roughly 150,000 clones; 70% to 90% of them appeared once. In total, the top ten clones hold approximately 2.5% of the sample.

The chain was built from TRBV6-5 and TRBJ2-3; 9 central nucleotides agree with TRBD1. The receptor was isolated from a young woman in good health and CMV-seronegative. Material: PBMCs. Here is the DNA: TGTGCCAGCAGGACGGACAGGGGAACAGATACGCAGTATTTT. Protein translation: CASRTDRGTDTQYF.